This TCR beta chain was sequenced in a study of cytomegalovirus exposure and HLA in healthy donors. Findings and caveats of the study: A cluster of highly shared sequence variants was likely a sequencing artifact. A previous analysis found most TCR beta V segments productive roughly 87% or roughly 30% of the time.

This clone was seen a single time. Its antigen is currently unknown. The PCR contained 60 Vbeta and 13 Jbeta primers. The assay was immunoSEQ multiplex PCR, and TCRdb's table has in-frame clones only and misses some. The top ten clones hold roughly 0.65% of a sample with 190,000 or so clones, 75% to 90% of them seen once. Looked up from germline, CDR1 is SGHTA and CDR2 is FQGNSA. The V end lost 5 bases, the J end lost 0 bases, and 13 bases lay between the germline ends. The CDR3 covers 15 residues. The TCR originated in a boy aged 5-17 years in good health and CMV-seronegative. Sequencing used PBMCs. This chain joins TRBV7-2 and TRBJ1-1; D unclear. CDR3 DNA sequence: TGTGCCAGCAGCACACGACAAGGCATGAACACTGAAGCTTTCTTT. It encodes CASSTRQGMNTEAFF.